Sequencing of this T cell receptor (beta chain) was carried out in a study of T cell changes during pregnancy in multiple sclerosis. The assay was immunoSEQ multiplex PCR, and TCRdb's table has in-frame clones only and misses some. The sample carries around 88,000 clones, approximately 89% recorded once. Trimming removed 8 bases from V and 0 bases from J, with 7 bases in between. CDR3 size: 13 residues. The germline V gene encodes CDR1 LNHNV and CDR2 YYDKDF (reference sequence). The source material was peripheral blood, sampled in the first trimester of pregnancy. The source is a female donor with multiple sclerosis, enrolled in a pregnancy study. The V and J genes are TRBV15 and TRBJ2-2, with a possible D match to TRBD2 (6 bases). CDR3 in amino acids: CATAGSNTGELFF. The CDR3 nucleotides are TGTGCCACCGCGGGGTCGAACACCGGGGAGCTGTTTTTT.